This T cell receptor (beta chain) was obtained from a study of blood T cells in healthy people across ages. PCR was performed a second time for about 7 to 12 cycles using a sample-barcoded 5' primer and a J-beta primer mix. TCRdb analysed the 5' RACE reads with MiXCR anew, one entry per CDR3 protein. Of 660,000 or so distinct CDR3 sequences in the sample, around three fifths were seen once. The authors isolated at least 6 million PBMCs per sample. Sequences were obtained from blood. The TCR was taken from a man aged 55 to 70 in good health.

This CDR3 is CASSLTARYGYTF. CDR3 nucleotides: TGTGCCAGCAGCTTAACAGCTCGCTATGGCTACACCTTC. This chain uses TRBV7-2 with TRBJ1-2; unclear D gene. Trimming left V 2 bases short and J 4 bases short, with 8 bases between. CDR1 and CDR2 from the germline V gene are SGHTA and FQGNSA. CDR3 length: 13 amino acids.